The sequence of this T cell receptor beta chain was determined in a study of beta chain features in type 1 diabetes. The J segment lost 6 bases and the V segment lost 5 bases, leaving 4 bases of the junction unmatched. CDR3 length: 14 amino acids. The germline gives CDR1 SGHTA, CDR2 FQGNSA. Study-wide results and limits: VDJ junctions from patients with type 1 diabetes contained fewer insertions and more deletions.

This clone was counted only a few times. The antigen is not known. The study reverse transcribed the entire isolated RNA, so it sequenced expressed TCRB transcripts. There were around 3.5 million reads on average in the naive, central memory and regulatory T cell samples. Repertoires were generated with immunoSEQ multiplex PCR, while TCRdb's copy carries only in-frame clones and drops some. This table has approximately 150,000 clones, less than 11% appearing once. The clonotype originates from a man between 18 and 29 years old in good health. The V call is TRBV7-2, the J call TRBJ1-4; TRBD1 agrees at 9 bases. Specimen: naive CD4+ T cells from blood. The CDR3 protein is CASSIRTGDEKLFF. CDR3 DNA sequence: TGTGCCAGCAGCATACGGACAGGGGATGAAAAACTGTTTTTT.